A single sample is the source of the 32 T cell receptor beta chains below, sequenced in a study of tumor-infiltrating lymphocytes in localized non-small cell lung cancer. Produced via immunoSEQ multiplex PCR; TCRdb's table is partial and in-frame only. This sample has about 6,000 clones; over 65% occur once, and the top ten carry approximately 5.5%. The sample comprised lung tumor tissue. Every receptor here comes from a human donor with non-small cell lung cancer.

J is TRBJ1-4 and V is TRBV29-1, with no clear D. Germline lookup yields CDR1 SQVTM and CDR2 ANQGSEA. V gave up 7 bases and J gave up 2 bases, with 5 bases separating them. The CDR3 is made up of 11 amino acids. CDR3 protein: CSGRTNEKLFF. CDR3 in DNA: TGCAGCGGCAGGACTAATGAAAAACTGTTTTTT.

This clone was seen just once. V is TRBV14 and J is TRBJ2-2, with D unresolved. Trimming removed 0 bases from V and 5 bases from J, with 7 bases in between. The CDR3 contains 14 residues. Germline-derived CDR1 and CDR2 are SGHDN and FVKESK. In DNA, the CDR3 is TGTGCCAGCAGCCAAGATATAGTGACCGGGGAGCTGTTTTTT. Translation: CASSQDIVTGELFF.

This sequence joins TRBV7-3 and TRBJ2-5; 7 bases are a match to TRBD2. The V and J ends lost 2 bases and 5 bases, in that order; junction bases with no gene match: 5. CDR3 length: 14 residues. Germline values: CDR1 SGHTA, CDR2 FQGTGA. The CDR3 here is CASSLSGRGETQYF. CDR3 DNA sequence: TGTGCCAGCAGCTTATCGGGGAGGGGCGAGACCCAGTACTTC.

The chain uses TRBV7-8 and TRBJ2-3; 9 bases align to TRBD1. CDR1 is SGHVS, CDR2 FQNEAQ, per germline. Trimming removed 5 bases from V and 8 bases from J; junction bases left unmatched: 2. This CDR3 comprises 12 residues. The CDR3 DNA sequence: TGTGCCAGCAGCCGGGACAGGGTTACGCAGTATTTT. It codes for CASSRDRVTQYF.

The rearrangement links TRBV10-3 to TRBJ2-7; perhaps TRBD1 as D (5 bases). Trimming removed 11 bases at V and 0 bases at J, with 14 bases between. This CDR3 has 13 amino acids. CDR1 is ENHRY and CDR2 is SYGVKD in the germline V gene. The chain's CDR3 is CAAGAASSYEQYF. CDR3 bases: TGTGCCGCTGGGGCAGCCAGCTCCTACGAGCAGTACTTC.

This chain uses TRBV7-2 with TRBJ1-2, with D perhaps TRBD1 (6 bases). Trimming left V 1 base short and J 3 bases short, with 18 bases between. CDR1 SGHTA and CDR2 FQGNSA come from the germline V gene. The CDR3 is made up of 17 amino acids. This CDR3 reads CASSLDGGRYGDYGYTF. The CDR3 DNA sequence: TGTGCCAGCAGCTTAGATGGGGGGCGCTATGGTGACTATGGCTACACCTTC.

The genes are TRBV30 and TRBJ2-1; D is undetermined. V was shortened by 4 bases and J by 3 bases, with 7 bases between the two germline ends. This CDR3 is 12 amino acids long. Germline CDR1 GTSNPN, CDR2 SVGIG (reference sequence). The CDR3 loop is CAWNLNYNEQFF. The CDR3 coding sequence is TGTGCCTGGAATCTTAACTACAATGAGCAGTTCTTC.

The genes are TRBV6-5 and TRBJ2-7; the match to TRBD1 covers 7 bases. The CDR3 has 14 residues. The V and J ends lost 2 bases and 5 bases, in that order; junction bases with no gene match: 6. The V gene's germline CDR1 is MNHEY and CDR2 SVGAGI. The CDR3 loop reads CASSYDEGANEQYF. CDR3 nucleotide sequence: TGTGCCAGCAGTTACGATGAGGGGGCCAACGAGCAGTACTTC.

This clone appeared a few times. This chain uses TRBV6-1 with TRBJ1-5; D is unresolved. V was trimmed by 2 bases and J by 2 bases, leaving 10 bases between them. The CDR3 contains 15 residues. Germline CDR1 MNHNS, CDR2 SASEGT. CDR3 protein: CASSENVQGNQPQHF. The CDR3 region has the DNA TGTGCCAGCAGTGAAAACGTCCAGGGCAATCAGCCCCAGCATTTT.

V is TRBV19 and J is TRBJ2-3, with a tentative D call TRBD1 (6 bases). Trimming stripped 7 bases from V and 0 bases from J, with 14 bases between. Germline CDR1 reads LNHDA; CDR2 reads SQIVND (reference sequence). This CDR3 region has 15 residues. The chain's CDR3 is CASTLVGASTDTQYF. Here the CDR3 DNA reads TGTGCCAGTACCCTCGTGGGGGCTAGCACAGATACGCAGTATTTT.

The chain has TRBV21-1 and TRBJ1-2. TRBV21-1 is termed a pseudogene. The CDR3 length is 13 residues. CDR3 sequence (DNA): TGTGCCAGCAGCAAGGGTACTAACTATGGCTACACCTTC. This sequence encodes CASSKGTNYGYTF.

This chain uses TRBV5-5 with TRBJ2-5; perhaps D is TRBD1 or TRBD2 (6 bases each). The V end was cut by 0 bases, the J end by 4 bases, with 7 bases between. The CDR3 sequence is 13 residues long. The V gene's germline CDR1 is SGHKS and CDR2 YYEKEE (reference sequence). CDR3 sequence: CASSLEGGETQYF. CDR3 nucleotide sequence: TGTGCCAGCAGCTTGGAGGGGGGAGAGACCCAGTACTTC.

This clone was observed a few times. This chain joins TRBV4-2 and TRBJ2-7; D is possibly TRBD1 or TRBD2 (5 bases each). This CDR3 region has 15 residues. In germline, CDR1 is LGHNA, CDR2 YNFKEQ. V was cut by 3 bases and J by 2 bases, with 14 bases left in between. The CDR3: CASSHSREKTYEQYF. For the CDR3, the DNA is TGTGCCAGCAGCCATAGCAGGGAGAAGACCTACGAGCAGTACTTC.

J is TRBJ2-7 and V is TRBV2, with D perhaps assigned TRBD1 or TRBD2 (5 bases each). The CDR3 is 14 residues long. V was pared by 8 bases and J by 0 bases, with 14 bases between. From germline, CDR1 is SNHLY and CDR2 FYNNEI. This CDR3 reads CASRYGGSSYEQYF. CDR3 nucleotide sequence: TGTGCCAGCCGGTATGGGGGAAGCTCCTACGAGCAGTACTTC.

In its sample, this clone was seen a few times. The chain has TRBV28 and TRBJ2-7; D is ambiguous. V lost 2 bases to trimming and J lost 4 bases, with 9 bases between them. The CDR3 extends over 13 amino acids. CDR1 and CDR2 from the germline V gene are MDHEN and SYDVKM. CDR3 region: CASSLPHDYEQYF. The CDR3 region has the DNA TGTGCCAGCAGTTTACCCCACGATTACGAGCAGTACTTC. Supplemented by reference TRBV28 and TRBJ2-7, the full variable domain reads DVKVTQSSRYLVKRTGEKVFLECVQDMDHENMFWYRQDPGLGLRLIYFSYDVKMKEKGDIPEGYSVSREKKERFSLILESASTNQTSMYLCASSLPHDYEQYFGPGTRLTVT.

V is TRBV2 and J is TRBJ1-5, with a tentative D call TRBD1 (5 bases). The CDR3 runs 12 residues. CDR1 and CDR2 from the germline V gene are SNHLY and FYNNEI. Deletions cut 8 bases from V and 1 base from J, with 6 bases between. CDR3 sequence (DNA): TGTGCCAGCGGGGGGAGCAATCAGCCCCAGCATTTT. Translated, it gives CASGGSNQPQHF.

This clone was observed once. J is TRBJ2-1 and V is TRBV30, with 8 nucleotides matching TRBD2. This CDR3 contains 16 residues. Unmatched junction bases numbered 7, after V lost 1 base and J lost 2 bases. Per germline, CDR1 GTSNPN and CDR2 SVGIG (reference sequence). CDR3 in amino acids: CAWSAWNSGTYNEQFF. The CDR3 nucleotides read TGTGCCTGGAGTGCCTGGAATAGCGGGACCTACAATGAGCAGTTCTTC.

The gene calls are TRBV5-1 and TRBJ2-1; unclear D gene. CDR3 length: 12 amino acids. Trimming pared 5 bases from V and 5 bases from J, leaving 8 bases between. Germline lookup yields CDR1 SGHRS and CDR2 YFSETQ. DNA for the CDR3: TGCGCCAGCAGGAGGTCTGACAATGAGCAGTTCTTC. It translates to CASRRSDNEQFF.

The V and J genes are TRBV11-3 and TRBJ1-1; a weak D match, TRBD1 (6 bases). The CDR3 totals 13 residues. Trimming left V 5 bases short and J 4 bases short, with 11 bases between. Germline CDR1 and CDR2: SGHNT and YENEEA. The CDR3 here is CASSKGGRTEAFF. The CDR3 DNA reads as TGTGCCAGCAGCAAAGGGGGGCGCACTGAAGCTTTCTTT.

The rearrangement joins TRBV9 to TRBJ2-7, with a tentative D call TRBD2 (6 bases). This CDR3 has 14 residues. Per the germline V gene, CDR1 is SGDLS and CDR2 is YYNGEE. V was pared by 4 bases and J by 5 bases, with 16 bases between. CDR3 bases: TGTGCCAGCAGCTTCACCGGGGGAAGCCACGAGCAGTACTTC. Protein product: CASSFTGGSHEQYF.

V is TRBV19 and J is TRBJ1-3; perhaps TRBD1 as D (6 bases). Per the germline V gene, CDR1 is LNHDA and CDR2 is SQIVND (reference sequence). V lost 4 bases and J 2 bases, leaving 9 bases between the germline ends. The CDR3 extends over 14 amino acids. CDR3 nucleotides: TGTGCCAGTAGTAGTGGGGGCACTGGAAACACCATATATTTT. The encoded protein is CASSSGGTGNTIYF.

This rearrangement joins TRBV14 to TRBJ1-4, with D unclear. Germline V gene lookup returns CDR1 SGHDN and CDR2 FVKESK. This CDR3 has 15 residues. The ends were cut back, 2 bases at V and 8 bases at J, with 15 bases in the middle. In nucleotides, the CDR3 is TGTGCCAGCAGCCAAATTAACGGGCCTCGGGAAAAACTGTTTTTT. Its protein is CASSQINGPREKLFF.

As to this clone: This specimen includes other DNA sequences encoding the same CDR3. The chain recombines TRBV30 with TRBJ1-5; 9 bases line up with TRBD1. V trimming: 2 bases; J trimming: 6 bases; junction bases outside the gene matches: 11. Germline V CDR1 and CDR2: GTSNPN, SVGIG (reference sequence). The CDR3 runs to 16 residues. In DNA form, the CDR3 reads TGTGCCTGGAGTCCGAAGGGACAGGGATTTATTCAGCCCCAGCATTTT. Encoded protein: CAWSPKGQGFIQPQHF.

V and J are TRBV6-4 and TRBJ2-3; possible D gene TRBD2, 5 bases. V was clipped by 10 bases and J by 8 bases, with 13 bases between them. The CDR3 consists of 11 residues. Per germline, CDR1 MRHNA and CDR2 SNTAGT. The CDR3 reads CATAEGGTQYF. DNA for the CDR3: TGTGCCACCGCAGAGGGTGGTACGCAGTATTTT.

The CDR3 bases are TGTGCCAGTAGCATCAGAGGACAGGGGGCTTCCTATGGCTACACCTTC. Its protein is CASSIRGQGASYGYTF. The gene calls are TRBV19 and TRBJ1-2, with 11 nucleotides matching TRBD1. The CDR3 spans 16 residues. V shed 6 bases and J 4 bases; nucleotides not matched to a gene: 10. Germline CDR1 reads LNHDA; CDR2 reads SQIVND (reference sequence).

This chain uses TRBV4-1 with TRBJ2-5, with D unresolved. Germline CDR1 MGHRA, CDR2 YSYEKL. The germline V and J ends were trimmed by 0 bases and 7 bases, with 12 bases remaining between them. The CDR3 covers 14 residues. The CDR3 DNA reads as TGCGCCAGCAGCCAAGACCACCACCGAGGGACCCAGTACTTC. Amino acid sequence: CASSQDHHRGTQYF.

The chain is built from TRBV7-2 and TRBJ2-3, with D hard to call. The CDR3 has 12 residues. The germline CDR1 and CDR2 sequences are SGHTA and FQGNSA. V was shortened by 6 bases and J by 10 bases, with 14 bases between the two germline ends. CDR3 residues: CASRSESYAQYF. DNA for the CDR3: TGTGCCAGCAGATCAGAGTCCTATGCGCAGTATTTT.

This chain links TRBV7-9 with TRBJ2-7, with D perhaps TRBD1 or TRBD2 (5 bases each). The CDR3 consists of 15 residues. V lost 5 bases and J 2 bases, leaving 16 bases between the germline ends. Germline loops: CDR1 SEHNR, CDR2 FQNEAQ (reference sequence). The CDR3 nucleotides are TGTGCCAGCAGCCGGACCGGGGACGCCGCCTACGAGCAGTACTTC. This gives the protein CASSRTGDAAYEQYF. Combining the CDR3 with reference TRBV7-9 and TRBJ2-7 gives the whole variable domain DTGVSQNPRHKITKRGQNVTFRCDPISEHNRLYWYRQTLGQGPEFLTYFQNEAQLEKSRLLSDRFSAERPKGSFSTLEIQRTEQGDSAMYLCASSRTGDAAYEQYFGPGTRLTVT.

The rearrangement links TRBV10-3 to TRBJ1-2, with TRBD1 identical over 8 bases. V was clipped by 4 bases and J by 8 bases; unmatched bases: 6. The CDR3 sequence is 13 residues long. Germline lookup yields CDR1 ENHRY and CDR2 SYGVKD. DNA for the CDR3: TGTGCCATCAGTGGCGGACAGGGTGGAGGCTACACCTTC. Translating it yields CAISGGQGGGYTF.

This clone was detected only a few times. V and J are TRBV27 and TRBJ2-1; a possible D gene is TRBD2 (5 bases). Germline lookup yields CDR1 MNHEY and CDR2 SMNVEV (reference sequence). Trimming pared 5 bases from V and 8 bases from J, leaving 31 bases between. CDR3 size: 19 residues. DNA for the CDR3: TGTGCCAGCAGTATCACGCCCGCCTTGAGAGGGCGGTCTTCTTATGAGCAGTTCTTC. This codes for CASSITPALRGRSSYEQFF.

This rearrangement joins TRBV19 to TRBJ1-1, with a possible D match to TRBD1 (6 bases). CDR1 is LNHDA, CDR2 SQIVND, per germline (reference sequence). The CDR3 is made up of 14 amino acids. The germline V and J ends were trimmed by 2 bases and 2 bases, with 9 bases remaining between them. The chain's CDR3 is CASSIWGQNTEAFF. CDR3 coding DNA: TGTGCCAGTAGTATATGGGGACAAAACACTGAAGCTTTCTTT. The full variable domain, with the rest looked up from reference TRBV19 and TRBJ1-1, is DGGITQSPKYLFRKEGQNVTLSCEQNLNHDAMYWYRQDPGQGLRLIYYSQIVNDFQKGDIAEGYSVSREKKESFPLTVTSAQKNPTAFYLCASSIWGQNTEAFFGQGTRLTVV.

This clone was detected only a few times. The gene calls are TRBV7-2 and TRBJ1-1, with D uncertain. This CDR3 comprises 13 residues. The germline gives CDR1 SGHTA, CDR2 FQGNSA. Trimming pared 4 bases from V and 5 bases from J, leaving 11 bases between. The CDR3 region is CASSSQIQTEAFF. DNA of the CDR3: TGTGCCAGCAGCTCCCAGATTCAGACTGAAGCTTTCTTT.